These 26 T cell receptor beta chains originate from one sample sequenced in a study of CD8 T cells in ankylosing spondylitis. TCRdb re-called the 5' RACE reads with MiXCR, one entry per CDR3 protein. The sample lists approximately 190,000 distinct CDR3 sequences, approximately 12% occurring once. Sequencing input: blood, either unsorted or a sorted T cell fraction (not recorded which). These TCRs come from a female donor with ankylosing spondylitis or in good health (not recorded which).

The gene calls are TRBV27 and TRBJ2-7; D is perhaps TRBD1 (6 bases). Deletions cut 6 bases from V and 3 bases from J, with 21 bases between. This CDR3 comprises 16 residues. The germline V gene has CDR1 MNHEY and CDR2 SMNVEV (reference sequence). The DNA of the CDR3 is TGTGCCAGCAGGAGACTGACCGGGACAACATTCTACGAGCAGTACTTC. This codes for CASRRLTGTTFYEQYF.

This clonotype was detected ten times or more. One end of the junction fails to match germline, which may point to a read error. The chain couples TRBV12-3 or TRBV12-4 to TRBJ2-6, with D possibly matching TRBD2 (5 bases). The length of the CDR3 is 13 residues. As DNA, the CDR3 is TGTGCCAGCAGTCTAGCCGGGGCCAACGTCCTGACTTTC. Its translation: CASSLAGANVLTF.

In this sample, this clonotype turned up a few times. The CDR3 DNA is TGTGCCAGCTCACCAGGGACAGGGGAAGAGACCCAGTACTTC. It is translated as CASSPGTGEETQYF. V gene TRBV18 combines with J gene TRBJ2-5; 10 bases line up with TRBD1. Germline V gene sequence: CDR1 KGHSH, CDR2 LQKENI. The CDR3 contains 14 residues. With V trimmed by 2 bases and J by 3 bases, 0 bases remained unmatched.

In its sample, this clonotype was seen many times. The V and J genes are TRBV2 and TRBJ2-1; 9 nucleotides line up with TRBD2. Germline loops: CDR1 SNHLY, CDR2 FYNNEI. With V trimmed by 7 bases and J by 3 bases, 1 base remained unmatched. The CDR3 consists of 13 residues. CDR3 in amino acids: CASKRGDYNEQFF. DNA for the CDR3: TGTGCCAGCAAGCGGGGGGACTACAATGAGCAGTTCTTC.

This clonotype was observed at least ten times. The CDR3 spells CASSLVLAGTKNIQYF. CDR3 DNA: TGTGCCAGCAGCTTAGTTCTAGCGGGAACCAAAAACATTCAGTACTTC. This rearrangement joins TRBV7-2 to TRBJ2-4; 9 nucleotides agree with TRBD2. Germline CDR1 SGHTA, CDR2 FQGNSA. The CDR3 length is 16 residues. The V gene end was trimmed by 1 base and the J gene end by 2 bases; junction bases not matched to a gene: 3.

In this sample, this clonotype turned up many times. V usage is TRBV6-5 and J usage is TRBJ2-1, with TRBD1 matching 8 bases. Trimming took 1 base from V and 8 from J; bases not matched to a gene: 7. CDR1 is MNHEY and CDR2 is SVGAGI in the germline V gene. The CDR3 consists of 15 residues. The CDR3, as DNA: TGTGCCAGCAGTTACTTTCAGGGGGCTAGGGATGAGCAGTTCTTC. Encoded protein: CASSYFQGARDEQFF.

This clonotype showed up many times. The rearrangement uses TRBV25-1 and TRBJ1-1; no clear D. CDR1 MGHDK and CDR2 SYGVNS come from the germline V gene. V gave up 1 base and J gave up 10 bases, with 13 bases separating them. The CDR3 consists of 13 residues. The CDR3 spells CASSEFEAIGAFF. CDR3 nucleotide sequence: TGTGCCAGCAGTGAATTTGAGGCAATTGGAGCTTTCTTT.

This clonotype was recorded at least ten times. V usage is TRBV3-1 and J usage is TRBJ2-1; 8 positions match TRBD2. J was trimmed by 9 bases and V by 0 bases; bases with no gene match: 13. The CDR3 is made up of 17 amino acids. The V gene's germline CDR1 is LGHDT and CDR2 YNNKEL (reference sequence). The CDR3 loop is CASSQDRTSSPRGEQFF. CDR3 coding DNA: TGTGCCAGCAGCCAAGATCGGACTAGCTCACCACGAGGTGAGCAGTTCTTC.

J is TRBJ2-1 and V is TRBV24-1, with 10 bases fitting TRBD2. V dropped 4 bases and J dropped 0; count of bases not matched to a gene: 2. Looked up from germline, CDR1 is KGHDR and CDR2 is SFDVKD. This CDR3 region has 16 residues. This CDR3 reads CATSDSSGSSYNEQFF. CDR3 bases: TGTGCCACCAGTGACTCTAGCGGGAGCTCCTACAATGAGCAGTTCTTC.

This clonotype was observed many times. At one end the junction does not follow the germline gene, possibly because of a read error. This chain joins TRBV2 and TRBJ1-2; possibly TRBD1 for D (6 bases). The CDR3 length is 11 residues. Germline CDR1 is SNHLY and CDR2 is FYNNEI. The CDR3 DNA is TGTGCCAGCAGTGAAGCGCAGGGGCCCGCCTTC. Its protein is CASSEAQGPAF.

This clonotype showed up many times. The CDR3 region is CASSPRDRGMADTQYF. The CDR3 bases are TGCGCCAGCAGCCCTCGGGACAGGGGAATGGCAGATACGCAGTATTTT. The chain couples TRBV4-1 to TRBJ2-3, with 10 bases matching TRBD1. The germline V gene has CDR1 MGHRA and CDR2 YSYEKL. J lost 4 bases, V lost 4 bases, and 8 bases had no gene match. The CDR3 runs 16 residues.

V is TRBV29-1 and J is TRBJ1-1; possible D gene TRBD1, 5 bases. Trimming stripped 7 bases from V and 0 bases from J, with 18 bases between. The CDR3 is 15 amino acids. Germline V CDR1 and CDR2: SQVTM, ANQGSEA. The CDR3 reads CSAAGRSHLNTEAFF. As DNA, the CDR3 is TGCAGCGCCGCAGGGCGCTCTCACCTGAACACTGAAGCTTTCTTT.

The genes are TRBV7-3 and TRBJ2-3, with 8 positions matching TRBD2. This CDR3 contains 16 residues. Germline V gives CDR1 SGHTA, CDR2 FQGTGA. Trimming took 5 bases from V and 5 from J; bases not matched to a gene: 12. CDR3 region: CASSQMAAGGLDTQYF. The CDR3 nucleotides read TGTGCCAGCAGCCAAATGGCTGCGGGAGGATTAGATACGCAGTATTTT. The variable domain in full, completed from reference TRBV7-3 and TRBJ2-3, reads GAGVSQTPSNKVTEKGKYVELRCDPISGHTALYWYRQSLGQGPEFLIYFQGTGAADDSGLPNDRFFAVRPEGSVSTLKIQRTERGDSAVYLCASSQMAAGGLDTQYFGPGTRLTVL.

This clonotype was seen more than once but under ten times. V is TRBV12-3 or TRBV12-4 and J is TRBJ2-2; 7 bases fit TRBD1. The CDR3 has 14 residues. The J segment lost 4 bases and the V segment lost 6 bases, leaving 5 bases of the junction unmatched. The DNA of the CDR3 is TGTGCCAGCAGAGGGGCAGGGGGCACCGGGGAGCTGTTTTTT. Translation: CASRGAGGTGELFF.

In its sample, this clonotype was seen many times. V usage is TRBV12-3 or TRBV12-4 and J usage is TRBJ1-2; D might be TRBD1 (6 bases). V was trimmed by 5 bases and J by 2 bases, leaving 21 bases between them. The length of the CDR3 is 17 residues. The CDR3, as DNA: TGTGCCAGCAGTCATTACTCAACAGGGCCTCAAAACTATGGCTACACCTTC. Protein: CASSHYSTGPQNYGYTF.

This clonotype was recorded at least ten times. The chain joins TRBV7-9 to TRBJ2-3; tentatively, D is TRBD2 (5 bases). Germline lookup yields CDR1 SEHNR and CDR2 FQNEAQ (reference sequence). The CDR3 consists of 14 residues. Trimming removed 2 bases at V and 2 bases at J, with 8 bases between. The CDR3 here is CASSLYRDTDTQYF. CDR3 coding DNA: TGTGCCAGCAGCTTATACCGGGACACAGATACGCAGTATTTT.

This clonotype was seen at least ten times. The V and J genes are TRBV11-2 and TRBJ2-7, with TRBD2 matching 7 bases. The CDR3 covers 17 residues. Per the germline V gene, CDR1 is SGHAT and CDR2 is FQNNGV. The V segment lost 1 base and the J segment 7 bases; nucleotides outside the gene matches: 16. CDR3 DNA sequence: TGTGCCAGCAGCTTAGGTCCCGGGGCGGGAGCCTCGAGAGAGCAGTACTTC. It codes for CASSLGPGAGASREQYF.

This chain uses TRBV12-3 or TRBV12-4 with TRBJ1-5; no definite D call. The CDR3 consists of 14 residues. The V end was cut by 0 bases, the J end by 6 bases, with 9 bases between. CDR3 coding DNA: TGTGCCAGCAGTTTAGCCTTAATAGGTCAGCCCCAGCATTTT. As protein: CASSLALIGQPQHF.

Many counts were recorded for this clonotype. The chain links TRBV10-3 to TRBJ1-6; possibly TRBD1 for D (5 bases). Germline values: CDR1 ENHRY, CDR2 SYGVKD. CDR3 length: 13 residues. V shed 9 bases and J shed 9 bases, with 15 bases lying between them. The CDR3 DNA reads TGTGCCATGGGGGACGGAGGTGGTTCACCCCTCCACTTT. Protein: CAMGDGGGSPLHF.

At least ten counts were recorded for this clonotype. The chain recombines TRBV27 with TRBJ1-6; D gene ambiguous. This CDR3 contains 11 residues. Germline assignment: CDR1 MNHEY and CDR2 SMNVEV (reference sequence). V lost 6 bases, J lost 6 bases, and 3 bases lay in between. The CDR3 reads CASRGNSPLHF. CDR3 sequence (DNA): TGTGCCAGCAGGGGTAATTCACCCCTCCACTTT.

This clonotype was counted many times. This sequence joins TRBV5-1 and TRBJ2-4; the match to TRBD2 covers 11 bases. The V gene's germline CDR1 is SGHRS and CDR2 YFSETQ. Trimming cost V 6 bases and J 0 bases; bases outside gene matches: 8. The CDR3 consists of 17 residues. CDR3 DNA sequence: TGCGCCAGCACGACTAGCGGGACCGACTTAGCCAAAAACATTCAGTACTTC. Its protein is CASTTSGTDLAKNIQYF.

The CDR3, as DNA: TGCGCCAGCAGCCAACAGGGAAACCAAGAGACCCAGTACTTC. Protein: CASSQQGNQETQYF. The gene calls are TRBV5-1 and TRBJ2-5, with D tentatively TRBD1 (6 bases). The V end was cut by 4 bases, the J end by 0 bases, with 10 bases between. The length of the CDR3 is 14 residues. Germline lookup yields CDR1 SGHRS and CDR2 YFSETQ.

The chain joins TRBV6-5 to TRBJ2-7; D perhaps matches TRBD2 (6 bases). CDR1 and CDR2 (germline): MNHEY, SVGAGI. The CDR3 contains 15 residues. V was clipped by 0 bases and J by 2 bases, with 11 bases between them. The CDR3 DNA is TGTGCCAGCAGTTACTCGGGGGGAAGCCCCTACGAGCAGTACTTC. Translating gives CASSYSGGSPYEQYF.

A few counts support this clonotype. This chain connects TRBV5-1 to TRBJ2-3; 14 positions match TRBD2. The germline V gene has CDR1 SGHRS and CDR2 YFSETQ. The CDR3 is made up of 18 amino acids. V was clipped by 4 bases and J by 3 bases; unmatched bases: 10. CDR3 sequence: CASSQGLAGVGRTDTQYF. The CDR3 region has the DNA TGCGCCAGCAGCCAGGGACTAGCGGGAGTGGGTCGGACAGATACGCAGTATTTT.

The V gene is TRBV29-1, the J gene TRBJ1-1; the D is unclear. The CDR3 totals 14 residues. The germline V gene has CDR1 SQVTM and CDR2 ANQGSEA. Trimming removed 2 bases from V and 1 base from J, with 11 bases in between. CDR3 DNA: TGCAGCGTTGAATATATTTCCGGGAACACTGAAGCTTTCTTT. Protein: CSVEYISGNTEAFF.

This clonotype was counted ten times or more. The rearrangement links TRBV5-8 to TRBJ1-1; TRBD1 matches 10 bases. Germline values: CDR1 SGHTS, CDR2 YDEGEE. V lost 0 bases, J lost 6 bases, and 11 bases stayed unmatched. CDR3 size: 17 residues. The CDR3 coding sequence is TGTGCCAGCAGCTTGGGGGACAGGGGTTTATTGGCGGCTGAAGCTTTCTTT. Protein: CASSLGDRGLLAAEAFF.